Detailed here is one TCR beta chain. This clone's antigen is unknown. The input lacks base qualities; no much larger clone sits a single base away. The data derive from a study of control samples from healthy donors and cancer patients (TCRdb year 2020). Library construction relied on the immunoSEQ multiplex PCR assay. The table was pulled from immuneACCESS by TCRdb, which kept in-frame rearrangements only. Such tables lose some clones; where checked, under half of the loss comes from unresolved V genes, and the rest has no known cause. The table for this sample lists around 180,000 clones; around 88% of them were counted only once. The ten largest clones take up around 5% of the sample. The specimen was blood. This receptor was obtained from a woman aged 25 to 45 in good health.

This receptor has the CDR3 CASSFAGRYSSYNEQFF. In nucleotides, the sequence is TGTGCCAGCAGTTTTGCGGGGCGTTATAGCTCCTACAATGAGCAGTTCTTC. The chain is made from TRBV28 and TRBJ2-1; TRBD2 might be the D gene, on 6 matching bases. The germline ends are 15 bases apart after V is trimmed by 3 bases and J by 0 bases. CDR1 MDHEN and CDR2 SYDVKM are derived from the germline V gene. The CDR3 sequence holds 17 residues, the cysteine and phenylalanine included. Of all the DNA, just the CDR3 is kept, 51 bases in frame from base 1.